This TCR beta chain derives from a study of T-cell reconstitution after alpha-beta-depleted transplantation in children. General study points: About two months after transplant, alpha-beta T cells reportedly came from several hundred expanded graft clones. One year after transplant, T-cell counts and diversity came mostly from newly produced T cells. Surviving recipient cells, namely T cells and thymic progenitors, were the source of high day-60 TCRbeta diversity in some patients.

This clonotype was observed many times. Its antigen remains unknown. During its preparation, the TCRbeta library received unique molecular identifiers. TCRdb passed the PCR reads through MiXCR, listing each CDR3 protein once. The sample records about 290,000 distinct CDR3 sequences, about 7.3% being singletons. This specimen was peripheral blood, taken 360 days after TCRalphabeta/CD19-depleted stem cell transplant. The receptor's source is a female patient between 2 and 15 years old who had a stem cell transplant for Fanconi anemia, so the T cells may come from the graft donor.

CDR3 nucleotide sequence: TGCAGTGCTGGGGACAGGAGCTCCTACGAGCAGTACTTC. Protein sequence: CSAGDRSSYEQYF. V usage is TRBV20-1 and J usage is TRBJ2-7, with 8 positions matching TRBD1. The CDR3 sequence is 13 residues long. J lost 0 bases, V lost 5 bases, and 3 bases had no gene match. CDR1 is DFQATT, CDR2 SNEGSKA, per germline (reference sequence).